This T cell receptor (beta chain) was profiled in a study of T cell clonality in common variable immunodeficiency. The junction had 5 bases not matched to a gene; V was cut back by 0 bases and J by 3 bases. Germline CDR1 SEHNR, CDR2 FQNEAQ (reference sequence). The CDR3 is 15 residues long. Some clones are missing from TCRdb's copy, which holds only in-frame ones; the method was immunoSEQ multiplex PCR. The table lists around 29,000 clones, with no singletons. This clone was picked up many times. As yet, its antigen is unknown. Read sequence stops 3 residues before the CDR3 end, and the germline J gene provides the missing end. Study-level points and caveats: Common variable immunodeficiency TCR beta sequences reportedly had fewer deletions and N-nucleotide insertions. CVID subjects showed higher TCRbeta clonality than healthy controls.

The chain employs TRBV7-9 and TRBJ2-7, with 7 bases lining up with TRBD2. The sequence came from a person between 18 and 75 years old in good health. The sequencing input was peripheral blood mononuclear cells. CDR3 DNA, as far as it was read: TGTGCCAGCAGCTTAGCCGGACTAGACAACTACGAG. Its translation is CASSLAGLDNYE. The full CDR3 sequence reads CASSLAGLDNYEQYF.